This record concerns one TCR beta chain sequence. Antigen specificity is unknown. The data are from a study of T-cell memory formation after mild COVID-19. Study findings and constraints: A second wave of clones peaked on day 37, and their SARS-CoV-2 specificity went unconfirmed. The pre-infection memory compartment contained some responding clones, suggesting cross-reactive memory joined. Clones contracting day 15 to 85 were balanced CD4/CD8; later expanders leaned CD4+.

From the 5' RACE reads, TCRdb called clonotypes with MiXCR, one entry per CDR3 protein. The table records under 200,000 distinct CDR3 sequences, roughly 31% of them present only once. The germline gives CDR1 KGHDR, CDR2 SFDVKD. This CDR3 has 15 amino acids. V was clipped by 4 bases and J by 1 base, with 9 bases between them. This clonotype originated in an adult woman who had mild COVID-19 (a few samples of this study predate the infection). Cell type and time point are not known. Sequenced input: PBMCs or a T cell subset sorted from them (not recorded which). This chain uses TRBV24-1 with TRBJ2-2; a possible D gene is TRBD1 (5 bases). CDR3 amino acids: CATSDHTGNTGELFF. CDR3 DNA sequence: TGTGCCACCAGTGACCATACAGGGAACACCGGGGAGCTGTTTTTT.